The 6 T cell receptor beta chains below all came from one sample that was sequenced in a study of blood T cell repertoires in COVID-19. Sequenced by immunoSEQ multiplex PCR; TCRdb stores in-frame clones only, minus some. This sample has 80,000 to 100,000 clones, with 86% found just once. Sequencing was done on a sample of peripheral blood. These receptors were taken from a man aged 45 to 65 with acute or convalescent COVID-19.

CDR3 residues: CSVEVERGIYNEQFF. The CDR3 DNA follows: TGCAGCGTTGAAGTGGAGCGGGGAATCTACAATGAGCAGTTCTTC. This chain links TRBV29-1 with TRBJ2-1; TRBD2 agrees at 7 bases. With 1 base clipped from V and 3 bases from J, the junction kept 6 bases outside the gene matches. This CDR3 contains 15 residues. Germline V gives CDR1 SQVTM, CDR2 ANQGSEA.

The J gene is TRBJ2-1, the V gene TRBV3-1 (or the pseudogene TRBV3-2); 11 bases match TRBD2. This CDR3 contains 20 residues. The V gene's germline CDR1 is LGHDT and CDR2 YNNKEL (reference sequence). V shed 4 bases and J 2 bases; nucleotides not matched to a gene: 16. CDR3 protein: CASSPRRTSGSLMTYNEQFF. In DNA form, the CDR3 reads TGTGCCAGCAGCCCAAGAAGGACTAGCGGGTCGTTGATGACCTACAATGAGCAGTTCTTC.

The chain joins TRBV7-8 to TRBJ2-1, with 10 nucleotides matching TRBD2. The germline CDR1 and CDR2 sequences are SGHVS and FQNEAQ. CDR3 size: 17 residues. V lost 1 base and J lost 4; bases outside the gene matches: 7. This CDR3 is CASSLVRFSGRYNEQFF. CDR3 bases: TGTGCCAGCAGCTTAGTCCGGTTTAGCGGGAGGTACAATGAGCAGTTCTTC. The complete variable domain, with remaining parts taken from reference TRBV7-8 and TRBJ2-1, reads GAGVSQSPRYKVAKRGQDVALRCDPISGHVSLFWYQQALGQGPEFLTYFQNEAQLDKSGLPSDRFFAERPEGSVSTLKIQRTQQEDSAVYLCASSLVRFSGRYNEQFFGPGTRLTVL.

The chain recombines TRBV18 with TRBJ2-1, with TRBD2 identical over 12 bases. The ends lost 5 bases at V and 1 base at J; junction bases unmatched: 12. The length of the CDR3 is 19 residues. CDR1 and CDR2 from the germline V gene are KGHSH and LQKENI. CDR3 amino acids: CASSFRLAGVTESYNEQFF. As DNA, the CDR3 is TGTGCCAGCTCATTTAGACTAGCGGGAGTCACGGAGTCCTACAATGAGCAGTTCTTC.

V and J are TRBV19 and TRBJ2-3, with 14 bases lining up with TRBD2. Germline V lookup: CDR1 LNHDA, CDR2 SQIVND (reference sequence). The CDR3 length is 18 residues. V dropped 3 bases and J dropped 4; count of bases not matched to a gene: 9. The CDR3 sequence is CASSITRLAGGPPDTQYF. CDR3 coding DNA: TGTGCCAGTAGTATTACTAGACTAGCGGGAGGGCCGCCAGATACGCAGTATTTT. The complete variable domain, with remaining parts taken from reference TRBV19 and TRBJ2-3, reads DGGITQSPKYLFRKEGQNVTLSCEQNLNHDAMYWYRQDPGQGLRLIYYSQIVNDFQKGDIAEGYSVSREKKESFPLTVTSAQKNPTAFYLCASSITRLAGGPPDTQYFGPGTRLTVL.

The chain uses TRBV10-3 and TRBJ1-2, with TRBD1 matching 7 bases. Looked up from germline, CDR1 is ENHRY and CDR2 is SYGVKD. CDR3 length: 13 residues. Trimming removed 8 bases from V and 0 bases from J; junction bases left unmatched: 3. The chain's CDR3 is CAIRDSPNYGYTF. As DNA, the CDR3 is TGTGCCATCCGGGACAGCCCTAACTATGGCTACACCTTC.